This TCR beta chain was profiled in a study of glioma-infiltrating T cells after dendritic cell vaccination. About the study: Glioblastoma patients came from Phase I and II dendritic cell vaccination trials. Dendritic cells derived from monocytes and pulsed with autologous tumor lysate formed the vaccine.

The V and J ends lost 7 bases and 7 bases, in that order; junction bases with no gene match: 9. The CDR3 consists of 14 residues. Germline values: CDR1 MNHNY, CDR2 SVGAGI (reference sequence). Data came from immunoSEQ multiplex PCR; TCRdb stores just in-frame clones and leaves some out. Here the sample spans over 55,000 clones, roughly 79% being singletons. The sequencing used blood, collected before dendritic cell vaccination. This TCR derives from a human donor with glioblastoma. The V gene is TRBV6-6, the J gene TRBJ1-5; the match to TRBD1 covers 8 bases. The CDR3 DNA reads as TGTGCCAGCAACGCAGGGGGCGCGAGGCAGCCCCAGCATTTT. The encoded protein is CASNAGGARQPQHF.